The clone carrying this T cell receptor (beta chain) was detected once. What it binds is unknown. These data come from a study of a mutant IDH1 vaccine in newly diagnosed glioma. Across the whole study: Treated patients were roughly 60% male, roughly 40% female, mean age 40.4 years.

Sequencing used immunoSEQ multiplex PCR; TCRdb keeps in-frame clones, though not all of them. Here the sample spans over 50,000 clones, over 60% being singletons. The sample's time point: week 47, end of study. In every dose of vaccine, 300 ug of mutant IDH1 20-mer peptide was given alongside topical imiquimod. The source was PBMCs, collected from a glioma patient whose treatment included an IDH1 peptide vaccine. The sequence derives from a woman in her thirties or forties with glioma. Some clones in this sample may be carry-over from other donors' samples.

The CDR3 region has the DNA TGCGCCAGCAGGGAGACCCGGACAGGGAGGAATTCACCCCTCCACTTT. It specifies CASRETRTGRNSPLHF. This rearrangement joins TRBV10-2 to TRBJ1-6, with TRBD1 identical over 8 bases. The CDR3 totals 16 residues. V was pared by 6 bases and J by 7 bases, with 11 bases of the junction left unmatched. The germline V gene encodes CDR1 WSHSY and CDR2 SAAADI.